A single sample is the source of the 20 T cell receptor beta chains below, sequenced in a study of blood T cell repertoires in COVID-19. Sequencing was performed with immunoSEQ multiplex PCR; in TCRdb, only in-frame clones are kept and a portion is missing. The table has approximately 210,000 clones, roughly 87% seen once. The sequenced sample consisted of PBMCs or T cells enriched from blood (not recorded which). These receptors were taken from a woman in her twenties or thirties who had recovered from COVID-19.

This chain links TRBV14 with TRBJ1-1; 8 bases agree with TRBD1. Germline trimming cut 4 bases from V and 1 base from J; bases unmatched to any gene: 8. CDR3 length equals 16 residues. The germline CDR1 and CDR2 sequences are SGHDN and FVKESK. The CDR3 bases are TGTGCCAGCAGCCGATTAACCGGGACAGGGAACACTGAAGCTTTCTTT. Translation: CASSRLTGTGNTEAFF.

In this sample, this clone turned up once. The V gene is TRBV18, the J gene TRBJ1-1; 7 bases match TRBD1. Germline V gene sequence: CDR1 KGHSH, CDR2 LQKENI. V was clipped by 3 bases and J by 0 bases; unmatched bases: 4. The CDR3 has 15 amino acids. The CDR3 DNA is TGTGCCAGCTCACCGGGACAGAGTATGAACACTGAAGCTTTCTTT. Amino acids: CASSPGQSMNTEAFF. The full variable domain, rest sourced from reference TRBV18 and TRBJ1-1, is NAGVMQNPRHLVRRRGQEARLRCSPMKGHSHVYWYRQLPEEGLKFMVYLQKENIIDESGMPKERFSAEFPKEGPSILRIQQVVRGDSAAYFCASSPGQSMNTEAFFGQGTRLTVV.

CDR3 region: CASSQPRGEDSYEQYF. CDR3 sequence (DNA): TGTGCCAGCAGCCAACCCCGGGGGGAGGACTCCTACGAGCAGTACTTC. V usage is TRBV3-1 (or the pseudogene TRBV3-2) and J usage is TRBJ2-7, with 7 bases lining up with TRBD2. Trimming at V came to 2 bases and at J to 0 bases, leaving 7 bases not matched to a gene. Germline assignment: CDR1 LGHDT and CDR2 YNNKEL (reference sequence). This CDR3 region has 16 residues.

The chain uses TRBV18 and TRBJ2-5, with D possibly matching TRBD2 (6 bases). Trimming took off 1 base at V and 1 base at J, with 10 bases between the two ends. Germline loops: CDR1 KGHSH, CDR2 LQKENI. This CDR3 contains 15 residues. DNA for the CDR3: TGTGCCAGCTCACCACGTACGGGGGTCCAAGAGACCCAGTACTTC. As protein: CASSPRTGVQETQYF.

This clone was seen only once. The genes are TRBV18 and TRBJ2-7, with TRBD1 matching 8 bases. V was pared by 3 bases and J by 0 bases, with 7 bases of the junction left unmatched. The CDR3 loop spans 16 amino acids. The germline CDR1 and CDR2 sequences are KGHSH and LQKENI. The CDR3 reads CASSPVDRESSYEQYF. For the CDR3, the DNA is TGTGCCAGCTCACCGGTGGACAGGGAGAGCTCCTACGAGCAGTACTTC.

This rearrangement joins TRBV6-5 to TRBJ1-1, with D possibly matching TRBD1 (6 bases). The germline V and J ends were trimmed by 2 bases and 12 bases, with 22 bases remaining between them. This CDR3 has 15 amino acids. Germline V CDR1 and CDR2: MNHEY, SVGAGI. The CDR3 nucleotides are TGTGCCAGCAGTTACGAAATGGGGGCCCTTTTTCTTCCTTTCTTT. It codes for CASSYEMGALFLPFF.

This clone was recorded a few times. The chain is built from TRBV19 and TRBJ1-1; perhaps TRBD1 as D (6 bases). This CDR3 is built from 11 residues. The germline CDR1 and CDR2 sequences are LNHDA and SQIVND (reference sequence). Trimming pared 4 bases from V and 11 bases from J, leaving 11 bases between. The CDR3 nucleotides read TGTGCCAGTAGTACTACAGGGCTCGCTTTCTTT. Its protein is CASSTTGLAFF.

This clone was seen once. The chain carries TRBV13 and TRBJ2-1; 9 nucleotides agree with TRBD2. The germline V gene encodes CDR1 PRHDT and CDR2 FYEKMQ (reference sequence). This CDR3 is 16 amino acids long. With 5 bases clipped from V and 7 bases from J, the junction kept 12 bases outside the gene matches. The CDR3 loop is CASSPPRRGGLNEQFF. As DNA, the CDR3 is TGTGCCAGCAGCCCGCCGAGGCGGGGGGGCCTTAATGAGCAGTTCTTC.

This chain links TRBV4-2 with TRBJ1-4; D possibly corresponds to TRBD1 (6 bases). There are 13 residues in the CDR3. Germline-derived CDR1 and CDR2 are LGHNA and YNFKEQ. V was shortened by 6 bases and J by 8 bases, with 13 bases between the two germline ends. This chain's CDR3 is CASSPGHGEKLFF. The CDR3 DNA is TGTGCCAGCAGTCCGGGACACGGGGAAAAACTGTTTTTT.

The V and J genes are TRBV7-9 and TRBJ1-5; D call uncertain. Between the trimmed V and J ends, which lost 0 bases and 1 base, there was a span of 10 bases. Germline CDR1 SEHNR, CDR2 FQNEAQ (reference sequence). This CDR3 region has 16 residues. CDR3 sequence: CASSLANWASNQPQHF. The CDR3, as DNA: TGTGCCAGCAGCTTAGCGAACTGGGCCAGCAATCAGCCCCAGCATTTT.

The V and J genes are TRBV11-2 and TRBJ2-1; 13 positions agree with TRBD2. V trimming: 6 bases; J trimming: 7 bases; junction bases outside the gene matches: 6. The length of the CDR3 is 15 residues. Germline assignment: CDR1 SGHAT and CDR2 FQNNGV. For the CDR3, the DNA is TGTGCCAGCAGTAAACTAGCGGGGGGGCTTAATGAGCAGTTCTTC. Protein product: CASSKLAGGLNEQFF.

J is TRBJ1-5 and V is TRBV18; the match to TRBD1 covers 11 bases. CDR1 is KGHSH, CDR2 LQKENI, per germline. This CDR3 contains 18 residues. Losses at the gene ends were 3 bases for V and 0 bases for J; bases not matched to a gene: 7. DNA of the CDR3: TGTGCCAGCTCACCGGGACAGGGGGGAAAGAGTAGCAATCAGCCCCAGCATTTT. As protein: CASSPGQGGKSSNQPQHF.

This chain uses TRBV20-1 with TRBJ2-3; D gene ambiguous. Between the trimmed V and J ends, which lost 4 bases and 5 bases, there was a span of 7 bases. Germline CDR1 is DFQATT and CDR2 is SNEGSKA (reference sequence). This CDR3 has 11 residues. CDR3 nucleotide sequence: TGCAGTGCTAAACTGCGAGATACGCAGTATTTT. Its protein is CSAKLRDTQYF.

The chain combines TRBV7-6 with TRBJ1-1; the match to TRBD1 covers 8 bases. Germline CDR1 reads SGHVS; CDR2 reads FNYEAQ. CDR3 length equals 17 residues. V trimming: 5 bases; J trimming: 0 bases; junction bases outside the gene matches: 11. The CDR3 is CASSHPTGAQVNTEAFF. As DNA, the CDR3 is TGTGCCAGCAGCCACCCGACAGGGGCCCAAGTGAACACTGAAGCTTTCTTT.

A few counts support this clone. The V call is TRBV27, the J call TRBJ1-6; 7 bases align to TRBD1. V lost 8 bases to trimming and J lost 7 bases; unmatched junction nucleotides: 8. Germline V gives CDR1 MNHEY, CDR2 SMNVEV (reference sequence). The CDR3 has 14 residues. This chain's CDR3 is CASATGTDNSPLHF. As DNA, the CDR3 is TGTGCCAGCGCTACCGGGACAGACAATTCACCCCTCCACTTT.

This sequence joins TRBV7-2 and TRBJ2-5; TRBD1 matches 10 bases. The CDR3 runs 15 residues. Germline CDR1 reads SGHTA; CDR2 reads FQGNSA. V dropped 3 bases and J dropped 2; count of bases not matched to a gene: 3. CDR3 protein: CASSFRQGAQETQYF. The CDR3 DNA reads TGTGCCAGCAGCTTTCGACAGGGGGCTCAAGAGACCCAGTACTTC.

This clone has a single count. This rearrangement joins TRBV6-1 to TRBJ2-1; 12 bases line up with TRBD2. This CDR3 has 17 amino acids. Per the germline V gene, CDR1 is MNHNS and CDR2 is SASEGT. V shed 4 bases, J shed 4 bases, and the junction held 8 bases outside the gene matches. DNA of the CDR3: TGTGCCAGCAGTGGAGCGACTAGCGGGAGTAGGTACAATGAGCAGTTCTTC. Translation gives CASSGATSGSRYNEQFF.

The CDR3, as DNA: TGTGCCAGCAGTTACGCCGGTGGCTACACCTTC. It specifies CASSYAGGYTF. The genes are TRBV6-5 and TRBJ1-2, with no clear D. Germline V lookup: CDR1 MNHEY, CDR2 SVGAGI. The CDR3 is made up of 11 amino acids. Trimming removed 2 bases from V and 7 bases from J, with 5 bases in between.

This chain connects TRBV3-1 (or the pseudogene TRBV3-2) to TRBJ1-5, with 7 bases lining up with TRBD1. In germline, CDR1 is LGHDT, CDR2 YNNKEL (reference sequence). The CDR3 length is 14 residues. J was trimmed by 6 bases and V by 4 bases; bases with no gene match: 6. The CDR3 protein is CASSPDREAQPQHF. In nucleotides, the CDR3 is TGTGCCAGCAGCCCCGACAGGGAGGCTCAGCCCCAGCATTTT.

The V gene is TRBV4-3, the J gene TRBJ1-2, with 9 nucleotides matching TRBD1. Looked up from germline, CDR1 is LGHNA and CDR2 is YSLEER. The CDR3 covers 14 residues. V shed 4 bases and J 6 bases; nucleotides not matched to a gene: 6. The CDR3 region is CASSPRRTGDGYTF. CDR3 nucleotide sequence: TGCGCCAGCAGCCCTCGTAGGACAGGGGATGGCTACACCTTC.